A selection of T cell receptor beta chains follows, all from one sample in a study of vaccination and CD4 T cells after COVID-19. TCRdb independently ran MiXCR on the PCR reads; one entry per CDR3 protein. The sample records about 14,000 distinct CDR3 sequences, 75% to 80% being singletons. Their specific antigens are unknown. The material sequenced was CD4+ T cells from blood, cultured in vitro, taken after SARS-CoV-2 vaccination. These receptors came from a human donor who received a COVID-19 vaccine. CDR3s include the opening cysteine and the closing phenylalanine or tryptophan. D genes are given only for firm matches. Clone sizes are given selectively: once, few, many, or a class where the clone is expanded.

d_call j_call clone_size v_call cdr3_aa cdr3_nt
- TRBJ1-3 - TRBV30 CAWSRGSSGNTIYF TGTGCCTGGAGTAGGGGCAGCTCTGGAAACACCATATATTTT
- TRBJ2-3 once TRBV7-8 CASSLVTGQSADTQYF TGTGCCAGCAGCCTAGTGACAGGACAGTCCGCAGATACGCAGTATTTT
TRBD1 TRBJ2-7 - TRBV20-1 CSAIRQGWGEQYF TGCAGTGCTATTAGACAGGGTTGGGGGGAGCAGTACTTC
- TRBJ2-1 - TRBV27 CASSPGLNEQFF TGTGCCAGCAGCCCGGGGCTGAATGAGCAGTTCTTC
- TRBJ2-2 - TRBV9 CASSVGAGDTGELFF TGTGCCAGCAGCGTAGGGGCGGGCGACACCGGGGAGCTGTTTTTT
TRBD1 TRBJ2-2 - TRBV2 CASSGTGALTGELFF TGTGCCAGCTCCGGGACAGGGGCACTGACCGGGGAGCTGTTTTTT
- TRBJ2-1 - TRBV20-1 CSARDRQSASYNEQFF TGCAGTGCTAGAGATAGACAGTCGGCCTCCTACAATGAGCAGTTCTTC
- TRBJ2-3 - TRBV20-1 CSASDLRTSTDTQYF TGCAGTGCTAGCGACCTGAGAACTAGCACAGATACGCAGTATTTT
- TRBJ1-2 - TRBV10-3 CAISESSRITLGYGYTF TGTGCCATCAGTGAGTCCTCCAGGATTACGTTAGGCTATGGCTACACCTTC
TRBD1 TRBJ2-6 - TRBV6-1 CASSASGQGANIARSGANVLTF TGTGCCAGCAGTGCCTCGGGACAGGGGGCGAATATAGCCCGGTCTGGGGCCAACGTCCTGACTTTC
TRBD1 TRBJ1-5 - TRBV20-1 CSAQGQEGQPQHF TGCAGTGCCCAGGGACAGGAAGGTCAGCCCCAGCATTTT
- TRBJ1-5 few TRBV4-1 CASSQVDMGLTTQPQHF TGCGCCAGCAGCCAAGTTGATATGGGGCTCACGACTCAGCCCCAGCATTTT
TRBD2 TRBJ2-3 once TRBV24-1 CATSEISGTSTDTQYF TGTGCCACCAGTGAGATTAGCGGGACTAGCACAGATACGCAGTATTTT
- TRBJ2-3 few TRBV11-3 CASSSTGRADTQYF TGTGCCAGCAGCTCGACAGGGAGGGCAGATACGCAGTATTTT
- TRBJ1-5 - TRBV24-1 CATSDLLGGQGRNQPQHF TGTGCCACCAGTGATTTGCTTGGCGGGCAGGGAAGGAATCAGCCCCAGCATTTT
TRBD2 TRBJ2-1 - TRBV7-6 CASSWTSGGNEQFF TGTGCCAGCAGCTGGACTAGCGGGGGCAATGAGCAGTTCTTC
- TRBJ1-5 few TRBV19 CASSPGRSNQPQHF TGTGCCAGTAGTCCGGGGCGAAGCAATCAGCCCCAGCATTTT
- TRBJ1-4 - TRBV30 CGAATNEKLFF TGTGGTGCAGCAACTAATGAAAAACTGTTTTTT
- TRBJ1-5 - TRBV5-8 CASSLAGGNQPQHF TGTGCCAGCAGCTTGGCAGGCGGCAATCAGCCCCAGCATTTT
- TRBJ2-1 - TRBV19 CASSMAGSSYNEQFF TGTGCCAGTAGTATGGCGGGGAGCTCCTACAATGAGCAGTTCTTC
TRBD1 TRBJ1-2 - TRBV7-2 CASSTGTAHTF TGTGCCAGCAGCACCGGGACAGCCCACACCTTC
- TRBJ2-2 medium-sized TRBV12-3/TRBV12-4 CASSFGYTGELFF TGTGCCAGCAGTTTTGGCTACACCGGGGAGCTGTTTTTT
- TRBJ2-5 once TRBV24-1 CATSGGQKMETQYF TGTGCCACCAGTGGGGGGCAAAAGATGGAGACCCAGTACTTC
- TRBJ2-5 - TRBV6-5 CASSWGGQVQETQYF TGTGCCAGCAGTTGGGGGGGGCAGGTCCAAGAGACCCAGTACTTC
TRBD2 TRBJ2-3 once TRBV6-1 CASRPFSGGTDTQYF TGTGCCAGCAGACCTTTTAGCGGGGGGACAGATACGCAGTATTTT
- TRBJ1-5 - TRBV6-1 CASSVGGVSNQPQHF TGTGCCAGCAGTGTAGGGGGGGTTAGCAATCAGCCCCAGCATTTT
- TRBJ2-1 - TRBV7-9 CASSSRPGISYNEQFF TGTGCCAGCAGCTCGCGTCCGGGGATATCCTACAATGAGCAGTTCTTC
- TRBJ1-2 - TRBV12-3/TRBV12-4 CASSLAGGDYGYTF TGTGCCAGCAGTTTGGCAGGTGGGGACTATGGCTACACCTTC
- TRBJ1-1 - TRBV7-9 CASSLYGTEAFF TGTGCCAGCAGCTTATATGGCACTGAAGCTTTCTTT
TRBD1 TRBJ1-1 - TRBV19 CASNKQGARTEAFF TGTGCCAGTAACAAACAGGGGGCGCGAACTGAAGCTTTCTTT
TRBD1 TRBJ2-7 - TRBV2 CASSDGGTGFRVGEQYF TGTGCCAGCAGTGATGGGGGGACAGGATTTCGTGTTGGGGAGCAGTACTTC
- TRBJ2-5 - TRBV30 CAWTGQGRETQYF TGTGCCTGGACCGGCCAAGGTCGAGAGACCCAGTACTTC
- TRBJ1-5 - TRBV4-2 CASSQEVVSNQPQHF TGTGCCAGCAGCCAAGAGGTGGTTAGCAATCAGCCCCAGCATTTT
- TRBJ2-5 - TRBV20-1 CSARAPQTRGTQYF TGCAGTGCTAGAGCACCTCAGACAAGGGGGACCCAGTACTTC
- TRBJ1-2 few TRBV24-1 CATSASTGNYGYTF TGTGCCACCAGTGCCTCCACAGGGAACTATGGCTACACCTTC
TRBD1 TRBJ1-2 large TRBV19 CASSTGDRGYGYTF TGTGCCAGTAGTACAGGTGACAGGGGCTATGGCTACACCTTC
- TRBJ1-5 - TRBV6-1 CASSGGGASNQPQHF TGTGCCAGCAGTGGAGGGGGTGCGAGCAATCAGCCCCAGCATTTT
TRBD1 TRBJ2-7 - TRBV12-3/TRBV12-4 CASRLGQLYEQYF TGTGCCAGCAGGCTGGGACAGCTCTACGAGCAGTACTTC
TRBD1 TRBJ1-5 - TRBV20-1 CSATTGVYNQPQHF TGCAGTGCTACTACAGGGGTTTACAATCAGCCCCAGCATTTT
- TRBJ2-3 - TRBV5-1 CASSVDRPGDTQYF TGCGCCAGCAGCGTGGACCGTCCCGGGGATACGCAGTATTTT
TRBD1 TRBJ1-5 - TRBV14 CASSPPDRERRSNQPQHF TGTGCCAGCAGCCCCCCCGACAGGGAAAGAAGAAGCAATCAGCCCCAGCATTTT
- TRBJ1-1 - TRBV20-1 CSARTGNTEAFF TGCAGTGCGCGGACGGGAAACACTGAAGCTTTCTTT